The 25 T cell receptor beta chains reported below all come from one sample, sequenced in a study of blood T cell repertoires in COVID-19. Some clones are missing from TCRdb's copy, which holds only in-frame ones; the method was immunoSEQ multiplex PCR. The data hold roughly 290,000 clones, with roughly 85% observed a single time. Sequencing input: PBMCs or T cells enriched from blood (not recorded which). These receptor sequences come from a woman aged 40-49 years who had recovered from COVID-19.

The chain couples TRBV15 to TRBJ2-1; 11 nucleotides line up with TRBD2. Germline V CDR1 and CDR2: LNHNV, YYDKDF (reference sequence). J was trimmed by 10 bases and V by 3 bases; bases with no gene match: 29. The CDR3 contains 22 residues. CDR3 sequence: CATSRGGPTGMSGLAGGKEQFF. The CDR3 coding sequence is TGTGCCACCAGCAGGGGCGGCCCGACAGGGATGTCTGGGCTAGCGGGAGGAAAGGAGCAGTTCTTC.

The CDR3 bases are TGTGCCAGCAGCGTACTTAGCGGGCGCACAGATACGCAGTATTTT. It codes for CASSVLSGRTDTQYF. The chain links TRBV7-2 to TRBJ2-3, with 7 positions matching TRBD2. The CDR3 totals 15 residues. From germline, CDR1 is SGHTA and CDR2 FQGNSA. The junction had 6 bases not matched to a gene; V was cut back by 5 bases and J by 1 base. The full variable domain, in which reference TRBV7-2 and TRBJ2-3 provide the parts outside the CDR3, is GAGVSQSPSNKVTEKGKDVELRCDPISGHTALYWYRQSLGQGLEFLIYFQGNSAPDKSGLPSDRFSAERTGGSVSTLTIQRTQQEDSAVYLCASSVLSGRTDTQYFGPGTRLTVL.

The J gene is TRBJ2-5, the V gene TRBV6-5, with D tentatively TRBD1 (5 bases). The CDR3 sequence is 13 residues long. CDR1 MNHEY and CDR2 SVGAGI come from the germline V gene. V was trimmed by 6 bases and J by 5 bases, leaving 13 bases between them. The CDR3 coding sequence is TGTGCCAGCAGGACCCAGGGTAGCGAGACCCAGTACTTC. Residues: CASRTQGSETQYF.

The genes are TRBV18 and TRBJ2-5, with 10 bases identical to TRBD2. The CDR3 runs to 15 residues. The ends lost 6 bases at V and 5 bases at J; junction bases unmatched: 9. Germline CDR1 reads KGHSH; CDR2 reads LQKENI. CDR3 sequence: CASSPSGRALETQYF. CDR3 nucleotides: TGTGCCAGCTCCCCCAGCGGGAGGGCCTTGGAGACCCAGTACTTC.

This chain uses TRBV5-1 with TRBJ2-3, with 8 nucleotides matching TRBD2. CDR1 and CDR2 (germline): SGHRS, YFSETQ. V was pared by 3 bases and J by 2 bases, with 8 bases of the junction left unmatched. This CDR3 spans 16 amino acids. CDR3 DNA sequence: TGCGCCAGCAGCTCAGGGAGCGGGGGCAACACAGATACGCAGTATTTT. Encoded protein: CASSSGSGGNTDTQYF.

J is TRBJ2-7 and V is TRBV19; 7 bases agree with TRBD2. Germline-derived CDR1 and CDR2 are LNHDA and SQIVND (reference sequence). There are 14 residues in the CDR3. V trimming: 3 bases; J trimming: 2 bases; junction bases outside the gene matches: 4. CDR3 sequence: CASSIGRGAYEQYF. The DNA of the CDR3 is TGTGCCAGTAGTATCGGACGGGGGGCCTACGAGCAGTACTTC.

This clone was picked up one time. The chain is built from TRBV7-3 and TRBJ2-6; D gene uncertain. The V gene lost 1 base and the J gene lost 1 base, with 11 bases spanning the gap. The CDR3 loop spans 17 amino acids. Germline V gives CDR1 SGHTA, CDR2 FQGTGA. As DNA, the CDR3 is TGTGCCAGCAGCTTAAAGACAACGATGTCTGGGGCCAACGTCCTGACTTTC. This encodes CASSLKTTMSGANVLTF.

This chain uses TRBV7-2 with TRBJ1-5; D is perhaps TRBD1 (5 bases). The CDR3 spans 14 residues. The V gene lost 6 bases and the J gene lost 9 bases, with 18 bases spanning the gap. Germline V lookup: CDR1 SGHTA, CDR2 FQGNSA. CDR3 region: CASSQTAGLRPQHF. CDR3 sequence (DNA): TGTGCCAGCAGTCAGACAGCCGGACTAAGGCCCCAGCATTTT.

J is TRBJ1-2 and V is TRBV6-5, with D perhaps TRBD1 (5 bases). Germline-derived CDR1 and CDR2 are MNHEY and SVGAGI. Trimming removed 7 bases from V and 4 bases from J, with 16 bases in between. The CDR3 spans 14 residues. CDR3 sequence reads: CASNNRWQGYGYTF. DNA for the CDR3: TGTGCCAGCAATAACAGGTGGCAGGGCTATGGCTACACCTTC.

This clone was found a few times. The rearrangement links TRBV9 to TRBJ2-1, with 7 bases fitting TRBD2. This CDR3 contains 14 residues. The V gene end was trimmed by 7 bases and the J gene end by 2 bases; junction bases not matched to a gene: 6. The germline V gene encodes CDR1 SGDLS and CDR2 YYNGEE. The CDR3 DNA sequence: TGTGCCAGCGGGGGAAGCGGGACCTACAATGAGCAGTTCTTC. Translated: CASGGSGTYNEQFF.

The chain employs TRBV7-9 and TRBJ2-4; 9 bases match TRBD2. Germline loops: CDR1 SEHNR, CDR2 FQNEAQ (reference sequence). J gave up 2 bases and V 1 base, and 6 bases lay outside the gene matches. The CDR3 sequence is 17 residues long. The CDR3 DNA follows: TGTGCCAGCAGCTTAGGGGGCGGGGGGGCCTCCAAAAACATTCAGTACTTC. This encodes CASSLGGGGASKNIQYF.

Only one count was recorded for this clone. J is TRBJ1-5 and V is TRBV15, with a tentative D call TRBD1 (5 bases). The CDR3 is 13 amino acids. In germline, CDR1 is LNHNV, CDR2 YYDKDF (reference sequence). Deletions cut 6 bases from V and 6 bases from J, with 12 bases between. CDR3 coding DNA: TGTGCCACCAGGTCGGGGGTCCGTCAGCCCCAGCATTTT. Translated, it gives CATRSGVRQPQHF.

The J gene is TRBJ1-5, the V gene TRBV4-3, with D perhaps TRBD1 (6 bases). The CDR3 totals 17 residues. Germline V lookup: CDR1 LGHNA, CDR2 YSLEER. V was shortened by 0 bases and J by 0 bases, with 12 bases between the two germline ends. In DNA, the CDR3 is TGCGCCAGCAGCCAAGATTTCTGGACAGATAGCAATCAGCCCCAGCATTTT. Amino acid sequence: CASSQDFWTDSNQPQHF.

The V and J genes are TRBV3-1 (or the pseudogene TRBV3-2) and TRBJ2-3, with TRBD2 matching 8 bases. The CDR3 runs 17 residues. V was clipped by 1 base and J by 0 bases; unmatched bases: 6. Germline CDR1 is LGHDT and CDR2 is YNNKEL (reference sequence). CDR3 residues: CASSQVGREVSTDTQYF. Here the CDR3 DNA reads TGTGCCAGCAGCCAAGTGGGGCGGGAGGTTAGCACAGATACGCAGTATTTT.

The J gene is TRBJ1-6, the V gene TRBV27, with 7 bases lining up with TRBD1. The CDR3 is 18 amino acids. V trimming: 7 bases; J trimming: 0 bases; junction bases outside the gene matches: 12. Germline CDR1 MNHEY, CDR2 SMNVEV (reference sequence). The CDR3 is CASTDVTGVVSYNSPLHF. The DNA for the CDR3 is TGTGCCAGCACCGACGTTACAGGGGTTGTCTCCTATAATTCACCCCTCCACTTT.

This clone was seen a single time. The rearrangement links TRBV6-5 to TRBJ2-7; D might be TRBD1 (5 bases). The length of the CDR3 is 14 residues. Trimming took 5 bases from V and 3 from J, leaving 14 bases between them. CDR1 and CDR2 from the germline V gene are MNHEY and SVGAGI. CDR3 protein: CASSPGLSGYEQYF. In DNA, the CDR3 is TGTGCCAGCAGTCCAGGGCTTAGTGGCTACGAGCAGTACTTC.

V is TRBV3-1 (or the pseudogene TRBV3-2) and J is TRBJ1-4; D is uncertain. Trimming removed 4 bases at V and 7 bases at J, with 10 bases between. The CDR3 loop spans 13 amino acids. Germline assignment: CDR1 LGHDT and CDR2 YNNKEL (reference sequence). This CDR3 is CASSPEGGEKLFF. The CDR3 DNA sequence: TGTGCCAGCAGCCCCGAGGGCGGTGAAAAACTGTTTTTT.

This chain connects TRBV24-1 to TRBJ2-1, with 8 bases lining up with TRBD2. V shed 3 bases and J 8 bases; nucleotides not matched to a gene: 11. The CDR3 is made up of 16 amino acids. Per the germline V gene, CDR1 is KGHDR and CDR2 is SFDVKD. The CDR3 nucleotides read TGTGCCACCAGTGATGGTGGACTAGCCCGTAACGATGAGCAGTTCTTC. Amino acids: CATSDGGLARNDEQFF.

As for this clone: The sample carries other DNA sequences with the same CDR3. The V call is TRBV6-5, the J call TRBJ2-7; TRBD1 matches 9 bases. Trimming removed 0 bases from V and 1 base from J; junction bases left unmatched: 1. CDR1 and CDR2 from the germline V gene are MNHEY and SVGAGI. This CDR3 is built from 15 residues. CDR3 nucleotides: TGTGCCAGCAGTTACTCGGGGACAGGGTCCTACGAGCAGTACTTC. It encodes CASSYSGTGSYEQYF.

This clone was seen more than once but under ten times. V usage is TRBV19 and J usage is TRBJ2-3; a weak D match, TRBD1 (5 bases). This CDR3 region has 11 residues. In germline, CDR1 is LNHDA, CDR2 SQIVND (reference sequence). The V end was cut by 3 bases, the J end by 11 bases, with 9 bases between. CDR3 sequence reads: CASSMDIRQYF. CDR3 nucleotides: TGTGCCAGTAGTATGGACATACGGCAGTATTTT.

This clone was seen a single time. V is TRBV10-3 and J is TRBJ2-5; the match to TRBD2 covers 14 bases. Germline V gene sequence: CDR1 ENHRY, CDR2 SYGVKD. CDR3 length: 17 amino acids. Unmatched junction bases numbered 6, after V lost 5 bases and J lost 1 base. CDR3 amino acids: CAISLGLAGAGQETQYF. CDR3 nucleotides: TGTGCCATCAGTTTGGGACTAGCGGGAGCTGGCCAAGAGACCCAGTACTTC.

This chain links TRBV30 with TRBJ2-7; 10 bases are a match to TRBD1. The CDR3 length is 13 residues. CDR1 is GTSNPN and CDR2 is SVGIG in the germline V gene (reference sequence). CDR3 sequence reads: CAGTGAPPYEQYF. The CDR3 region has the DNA TGTGCAGGGACAGGGGCCCCTCCCTACGAGCAGTACTTC.

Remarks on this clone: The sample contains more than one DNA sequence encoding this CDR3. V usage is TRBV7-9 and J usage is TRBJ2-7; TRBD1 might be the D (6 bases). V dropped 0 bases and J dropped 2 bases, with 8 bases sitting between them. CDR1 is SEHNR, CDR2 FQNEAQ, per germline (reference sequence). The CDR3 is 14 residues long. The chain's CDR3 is CASSLAGGPYEQYF. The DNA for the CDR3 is TGTGCCAGCAGCTTAGCAGGGGGACCCTACGAGCAGTACTTC.

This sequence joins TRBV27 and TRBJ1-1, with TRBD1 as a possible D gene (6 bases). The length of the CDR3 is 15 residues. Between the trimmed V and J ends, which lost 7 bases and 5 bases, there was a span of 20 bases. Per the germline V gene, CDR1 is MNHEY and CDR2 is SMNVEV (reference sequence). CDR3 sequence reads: CASNRGGPSGTEAFF. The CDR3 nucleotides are TGTGCCAGCAATCGGGGGGGCCCTTCGGGAACTGAAGCTTTCTTT.

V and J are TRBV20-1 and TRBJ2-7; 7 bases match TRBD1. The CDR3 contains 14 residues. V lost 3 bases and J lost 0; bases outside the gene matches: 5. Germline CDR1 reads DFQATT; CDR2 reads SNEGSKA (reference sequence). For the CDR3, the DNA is TGCAGTGCTAGTGGGACAGTGGACTCCTACGAGCAGTACTTC. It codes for CSASGTVDSYEQYF.